These 15 T cell receptor beta chains were sequenced from one sample in a study of CD4 T cells in relation to SARS-CoV-2 and coronaviruses. TCRdb's copy holds only in-frame clones and misses some; the assay was immunoSEQ multiplex PCR. Of roughly 15,000 clones listed, around 80% are singletons. Which antigens these TCRs recognize remains unknown. Unexposed donor CD4+ T cells date from about 2011-2018, before the COVID-19 pandemic. The cells were cultured for about ten days before CD4+ T cells were isolated. Sequences were obtained from CD4+ T cells from PBMCs, cultured in vitro. Receptor source: a human donor in good health.

The CDR3 sequence: CASSPLRTAGELFF. The DNA for the CDR3 is TGTGCCAGCTCACCACTACGGACTGCCGGGGAGCTGTTTTTT. The chain carries TRBV18 and TRBJ2-2; the D gene is possibly TRBD2 (5 bases). In germline, CDR1 is KGHSH, CDR2 LQKENI. The CDR3 totals 14 residues. V shed 1 base and J shed 6 bases, with 9 bases lying between them.

The V and J genes are TRBV18 and TRBJ2-5; D is unclear. CDR3 size: 11 residues. V lost 2 bases and J 5 bases, leaving 3 bases between the germline ends. Germline CDR1 KGHSH, CDR2 LQKENI. The CDR3 sequence is CASSPMETQYF. CDR3 in DNA: TGTGCCAGCTCACCAATGGAGACCCAGTACTTC.

This clone showed up just a few times. This chain links TRBV29-1 with TRBJ2-7, with 9 bases fitting TRBD2. Germline-derived CDR1 and CDR2 are SQVTM and ANQGSEA. This CDR3 has 13 amino acids. The V gene end was trimmed by 6 bases and the J gene end by 4 bases; junction bases not matched to a gene: 7. The CDR3 DNA follows: TGCAGCGTCTCAACTAGCGGGCGGTACGAGCAGTACTTC. Its protein is CSVSTSGRYEQYF.

V usage is TRBV3-1 (or the pseudogene TRBV3-2) and J usage is TRBJ2-7; unclear D gene. The CDR3 sequence is 13 residues long. Trimming shortened V by 5 bases and J by 5 bases, and 13 bases separated the two germline ends. Germline CDR1 LGHDT, CDR2 YNNKEL (reference sequence). The CDR3 here is CASSMPPGDEQYF. The CDR3 region has the DNA TGTGCCAGCAGCATGCCCCCCGGCGACGAGCAGTACTTC.

This sequence joins TRBV5-5 and TRBJ2-3; 10 bases are shared with TRBD2. V lost 6 bases, J lost 1 base, and 8 bases stayed unmatched. CDR1 is SGHKS, CDR2 YYEKEE, per germline (reference sequence). The CDR3 length is 16 residues. CDR3 loop: CASNNIAGGRTDTQYF. In DNA, the CDR3 is TGTGCCAGCAACAATATAGCGGGAGGACGCACAGATACGCAGTATTTT.

The chain joins TRBV11-3 to TRBJ2-3; TRBD1 aligns across 8 bases. J lost 6 bases, V lost 5 bases, and 1 base had no gene match. In germline, CDR1 is SGHNT, CDR2 YENEEA. The CDR3 is 12 residues long. CDR3 region: CASSTGGDTQYF. DNA of the CDR3: TGTGCCAGCAGCACAGGGGGGGATACGCAGTATTTT.

J is TRBJ2-2 and V is TRBV11-2, with D maybe TRBD1 (5 bases). CDR1 and CDR2 (germline): SGHAT, FQNNGV. Trimming removed 1 base at V and 4 bases at J, with 7 bases between. This CDR3 spans 14 amino acids. The CDR3: CASSLAQGTGELFF. The CDR3 nucleotides are TGTGCCAGCAGCTTAGCTCAGGGCACCGGGGAGCTGTTTTTT.

In nucleotides, the CDR3 is TGTGCCAGCAGTCCCTCCGGGACTAGCGGGAGTGGGTCAGATACGCAGTATTTT. It encodes CASSPSGTSGSGSDTQYF. The genes are TRBV6-2 or TRBV6-3 and TRBJ2-3; 14 nucleotides match TRBD2. Trimming took 5 bases from V and 4 from J; bases not matched to a gene: 11. The germline V gene encodes CDR1 MNHEY and CDR2 SVGEGT. The CDR3 is 18 residues long.

This rearrangement joins TRBV4-3 to TRBJ1-4, with no clear D. Trimming took off 0 bases at V and 6 bases at J, with 14 bases between the two ends. Germline CDR1 is LGHNA and CDR2 is YSLEER. The CDR3 totals 16 residues. Here the CDR3 reads CASSQDESGWDEKLFF. DNA of the CDR3: TGCGCCAGCAGCCAAGATGAATCTGGGTGGGATGAAAAACTGTTTTTT.

The rearrangement links TRBV10-3 to TRBJ2-7, with 9 positions matching TRBD1. There are 18 residues in the CDR3. Germline V gene sequence: CDR1 ENHRY, CDR2 SYGVKD. The trim removed 0 bases at V and 0 bases at J, leaving 9 bases unmatched. In DNA, the CDR3 is TGTGCCATCAGTGAGTCGAATTTCGGGACAGGGAGCTCCTACGAGCAGTACTTC. Translated, it gives CAISESNFGTGSSYEQYF.

Relative to its sample, this clone is medium-sized. The V call is TRBV4-3, the J call TRBJ1-1, with D tentatively TRBD1 (5 bases). CDR1 is LGHNA and CDR2 is YSLEER in the germline V gene. The CDR3 totals 15 residues. Trimming took off 4 bases at V and 3 bases at J, with 15 bases between the two ends. The CDR3 DNA reads TGCGCCAGCAGCCCGCAGATGGGGGGGTACACTGAAGCTTTCTTT. Protein sequence: CASSPQMGGYTEAFF.

The J gene is TRBJ2-7, the V gene TRBV11-3, with TRBD1 matching over 8 bases. V was pared by 5 bases and J by 4 bases, with 10 bases of the junction left unmatched. The CDR3 spans 15 residues. CDR1 is SGHNT, CDR2 YENEEA, per germline. The CDR3 loop reads CASSPGQGAVYEQYF. The CDR3 DNA follows: TGTGCCAGCAGCCCAGGGCAGGGGGCTGTGTACGAGCAGTACTTC.

The rearrangement joins TRBV19 to TRBJ1-5; D is unclear. V lost 6 bases and J 0 bases, leaving 9 bases between the germline ends. The CDR3 has 14 amino acids. In germline, CDR1 is LNHDA, CDR2 SQIVND (reference sequence). The CDR3 nucleotides read TGTGCCAGTAGATACGGGGATAGCAATCAGCCCCAGCATTTT. Protein product: CASRYGDSNQPQHF. Full variable domain (remainder filled in from reference TRBV19 and TRBJ1-5): DGGITQSPKYLFRKEGQNVTLSCEQNLNHDAMYWYRQDPGQGLRLIYYSQIVNDFQKGDIAEGYSVSREKKESFPLTVTSAQKNPTAFYLCASRYGDSNQPQHFGDGTRLSIL.

The sample holds a few counts of this clone. This chain links TRBV5-1 with TRBJ2-7, with D unclear. Germline CDR1 reads SGHRS; CDR2 reads YFSETQ. The CDR3 has 13 residues. V lost 0 bases to trimming and J lost 5 bases, with 9 bases between them. As DNA, the CDR3 is TGCGCCAGCAGCTTGGGGTTTGGGAACGAGCAGTACTTC. This sequence encodes CASSLGFGNEQYF.

The rearrangement uses TRBV6-1 and TRBJ1-6, with D perhaps matching TRBD1 (5 bases). The CDR3 length is 15 residues. From germline, CDR1 is MNHNS and CDR2 SASEGT. V was clipped by 3 bases and J by 6 bases, with 12 bases between them. CDR3 nucleotide sequence: TGTGCCAGCAGTGACCAGGGTTCTTTTAATTCACCCCTCCACTTT. Translating gives CASSDQGSFNSPLHF.